Below are 32 T cell receptor beta chains sequenced from a single sample in a study of cytomegalovirus exposure and HLA in healthy donors. Profiling relied on immunoSEQ multiplex PCR, and the TCRdb table lists in-frame clones only, not all of them. The sample includes 200,000 to 300,000 clones, approximately 86% of them seen just once. The sequenced material came from PBMCs. The receptors shown here come from a woman under 40 in good health and CMV-seropositive.

The V gene is TRBV6-1, the J gene TRBJ2-7; 14 bases line up with TRBD2. After removal of 4 bases from V and 4 bases from J, the junction contained 0 bases not matched to a gene. CDR3 length equals 14 residues. Per germline, CDR1 MNHNS and CDR2 SASEGT. DNA for the CDR3: TGTGCCAGCAGTGGGACTAGCGGGAGGTACGAGCAGTACTTC. As protein: CASSGTSGRYEQYF.

This clone has a single count. The chain recombines TRBV18 with TRBJ2-7, with 7 nucleotides matching TRBD1. V lost 6 bases and J lost 0; bases outside the gene matches: 11. The CDR3 has 16 residues. Germline loops: CDR1 KGHSH, CDR2 LQKENI. CDR3 sequence: CASSTTGTEISYEQYF. CDR3 sequence (DNA): TGTGCCAGCTCTACTACCGGGACAGAAATCTCCTACGAGCAGTACTTC.

This chain joins TRBV29-1 and TRBJ2-7, with D possibly being TRBD2 (6 bases). V was trimmed by 7 bases and J by 3 bases, leaving 10 bases between them. The germline V gene encodes CDR1 SQVTM and CDR2 ANQGSEA. This CDR3 region has 11 residues. The DNA for the CDR3 is TGCAGCGGGGAGGACAACTACGAGCAGTACTTC. It yields the protein CSGEDNYEQYF.

The chain couples TRBV29-1 to TRBJ2-1; D is uncertain. This CDR3 has 14 residues. Germline values: CDR1 SQVTM, CDR2 ANQGSEA. Trimming cost V 2 bases and J 4 bases, with 12 bases left between them. CDR3 amino acids: CSVETQTRYNEQFF. The CDR3 bases are TGCAGCGTTGAAACACAGACAAGATACAATGAGCAGTTCTTC.

This sequence joins TRBV7-7 and TRBJ1-5, with 10 nucleotides matching TRBD1. The CDR3 totals 18 residues. The germline CDR1 and CDR2 sequences are SSHAT and FNYEAQ (reference sequence). V shed 5 bases, J shed 6 bases, and the junction held 16 bases outside the gene matches. CDR3 region: CASSPPGQGCNRGQPQHF. CDR3 coding DNA: TGTGCCAGCAGCCCCCCGGGACAGGGGTGCAATAGAGGTCAGCCCCAGCATTTT.

The V and J genes are TRBV2 and TRBJ2-3; 7 bases fit TRBD2. The length of the CDR3 is 12 residues. The ends lost 9 bases at V and 3 bases at J; junction bases unmatched: 3. Germline V gene lookup returns CDR1 SNHLY and CDR2 FYNNEI. For the CDR3, the DNA is TGTGCCAGGGGAGCGGGAACAGATACGCAGTATTTT. This translates into CARGAGTDTQYF.

The CDR3 is CASSLMGLAGSSYNEQFF. In DNA, the CDR3 is TGTGCCAGCAGTTTAATGGGACTAGCGGGGAGCTCCTACAATGAGCAGTTCTTC. The chain joins TRBV27 to TRBJ2-1, with TRBD2 identical over 13 bases. The CDR3 sequence is 18 residues long. Per germline, CDR1 MNHEY and CDR2 SMNVEV (reference sequence). V lost 2 bases, J lost 0 bases, and 4 bases stayed unmatched.

J is TRBJ2-1 and V is TRBV11-2; a possible D gene is TRBD2 (5 bases). The germline gives CDR1 SGHAT, CDR2 FQNNGV. Trimming removed 1 base at V and 7 bases at J, with 14 bases between. The CDR3 length is 15 residues. For the CDR3, the DNA is TGTGCCAGCAGCTTAGGGCAGGCGACGGGAAATGAGCAGTTCTTC. Its protein product is CASSLGQATGNEQFF.

The chain uses TRBV9 and TRBJ1-1; 10 positions agree with TRBD1. In germline, CDR1 is SGDLS, CDR2 YYNGEE. V lost 3 bases, J lost 3 bases, and 5 bases stayed unmatched. The CDR3 is 15 residues long. The CDR3 loop reads CASSGMGQGYTEAFF. The DNA for the CDR3 is TGTGCCAGCAGCGGGATGGGACAGGGGTACACTGAAGCTTTCTTT.

The chain carries TRBV5-4 and TRBJ2-7, with 11 bases aligning to TRBD2. CDR3 length equals 14 residues. Germline CDR1 is SGHNT and CDR2 is YYREEE (reference sequence). Trimming at V came to 4 bases and at J to 4 bases, leaving 4 bases not matched to a gene. Written as DNA, the CDR3 is TGTGCCAGCAGCAAGGGACTAGCGGAATACGAGCAGTACTTC. This codes for CASSKGLAEYEQYF.

This chain links TRBV2 with TRBJ2-3, with 7 nucleotides matching TRBD2. Germline values: CDR1 SNHLY, CDR2 FYNNEI. The CDR3 has 11 amino acids. With V trimmed by 4 bases and J by 12 bases, 4 bases remained unmatched. As DNA, the CDR3 is TGTGCCAGCAGTGTACTAGCGTTCCAGTATTTT. Translated: CASSVLAFQYF.

CDR3 DNA sequence: TGTGCCTGGAGAAGGGCGGGGGGCGCGGGTAATCAGCCCCAGCATTTT. Its translation: CAWRRAGGAGNQPQHF. The gene calls are TRBV30 and TRBJ1-5; a weak D match, TRBD1 (6 bases). This CDR3 is built from 16 residues. V lost 3 bases, J lost 4 bases, and 19 bases lay in between. Germline V lookup: CDR1 GTSNPN, CDR2 SVGIG (reference sequence).

The chain uses TRBV4-1 and TRBJ2-7, with D possibly being TRBD2 (6 bases). In germline, CDR1 is MGHRA, CDR2 YSYEKL. Trimming shortened V by 4 bases and J by 6 bases, and 16 bases separated the two germline ends. The CDR3 extends over 14 amino acids. CDR3 loop: CASSPTFPSAEQYF. CDR3 nucleotides: TGCGCCAGCAGCCCCACCTTCCCTAGCGCCGAGCAGTACTTC.

The chain joins TRBV21-1 to TRBJ2-1; the table's D call TRBD1 went unverified against the DNA. TRBV21-1 is assigned pseudogene status. This CDR3 has 16 amino acids. In DNA form, the CDR3 reads TGTGCCAGCAGCAACCCCGGGACATACTCCTACAATGAGCAGTTCTTC. Translated, it gives CASSNPGTYSYNEQFF.

This chain joins TRBV27 and TRBJ1-5; weak D call: TRBD1 (6 bases). CDR1 and CDR2 from the germline V gene are MNHEY and SMNVEV (reference sequence). CDR3 size: 17 residues. V was pared by 0 bases and J by 3 bases, with 15 bases between. This chain's CDR3 is CASSLSGGGLLNQPQHF. The CDR3 DNA sequence: TGTGCCAGCAGTTTATCAGGGGGGGGACTTCTCAATCAGCCCCAGCATTTT.

The V gene is TRBV27, the J gene TRBJ1-2; D uncertain. CDR1 and CDR2 (germline): MNHEY, SMNVEV (reference sequence). The CDR3 totals 11 residues. V gave up 8 bases and J gave up 7 bases, with 11 bases separating them. The CDR3 nucleotides read TGTGCCAGCCGAGGGATCCTTGGCTACACCTTC. Translated, it gives CASRGILGYTF.

The gene calls are TRBV5-6 and TRBJ2-6; D is ambiguous. This CDR3 is built from 18 residues. Trimming cost V 4 bases and J 1 base, with 18 bases left between them. Germline V gives CDR1 SGHDT, CDR2 YYEEEE. The CDR3 loop reads CASSHPPVIGSGANVLTF. DNA of the CDR3: TGTGCCAGCAGCCACCCCCCCGTGATCGGGTCTGGGGCCAACGTCCTGACTTTC.

This sequence joins TRBV29-1 and TRBJ2-3; the D is unclear. Germline assignment: CDR1 SQVTM and CDR2 ANQGSEA. CDR3 length: 13 residues. V gave up 4 bases and J gave up 3 bases, with 11 bases separating them. The CDR3 region is CSVVGRLTDTQYF. The CDR3 region has the DNA TGCAGCGTTGTGGGCAGGCTTACAGATACGCAGTATTTT.

The chain links TRBV2 to TRBJ2-6; D is possibly TRBD1 (6 bases). The CDR3 loop spans 14 amino acids. The germline V gene encodes CDR1 SNHLY and CDR2 FYNNEI. Between the trimmed V and J ends, which lost 8 bases and 0 bases, there was a span of 8 bases. CDR3 in amino acids: CASGGHSGANVLTF. The CDR3 DNA reads TGTGCCAGCGGGGGCCACTCTGGGGCCAACGTCCTGACTTTC.

This sequence joins TRBV19 and TRBJ2-6, with 10 bases matching TRBD1. The germline gives CDR1 LNHDA, CDR2 SQIVND (reference sequence). V shed 0 bases, J shed 10 bases, and the junction held 3 bases outside the gene matches. The CDR3 extends over 15 amino acids. In nucleotides, the CDR3 is TGTGCCAGTAGTATAGAGGGACAGGGGCCTAACGTCCTGACTTTC. This codes for CASSIEGQGPNVLTF.

This rearrangement joins TRBV5-1 to TRBJ1-3; 11 positions match TRBD1. Looked up from germline, CDR1 is SGHRS and CDR2 is YFSETQ. The CDR3 sequence is 17 residues long. V shed 1 base and J 4 bases; nucleotides not matched to a gene: 7. CDR3 bases: TGCGCCAGCAGCTTGTTGGGACAGGGGGTCAGAGGAAACACCATATATTTT. Translated, it gives CASSLLGQGVRGNTIYF.

The chain has TRBV28 and TRBJ1-5; possible D gene TRBD1, 5 bases. The CDR3 totals 15 residues. Germline CDR1 MDHEN, CDR2 SYDVKM. Trimming took 1 base from V and 3 from J, leaving 10 bases between them. The CDR3 loop is CASSLSSGINQPQHF. The CDR3 region has the DNA TGTGCCAGCAGTTTATCTTCAGGGATCAATCAGCCCCAGCATTTT.

This clone occurred once. The chain has TRBV29-1 and TRBJ2-1; unclear D gene. The CDR3 contains 13 residues. Trimming stripped 5 bases from V and 5 bases from J, with 13 bases between. CDR1 and CDR2 (germline): SQVTM, ANQGSEA. The CDR3 spells CSVYGSLDNEQFF. CDR3 sequence (DNA): TGCAGCGTTTACGGTAGCCTGGACAATGAGCAGTTCTTC.

The CDR3 DNA sequence: TGCGCCAGCAGTCCCCCGGGACAGGCCTCCGGAGAGACCTACGAGCAGTACTTC. Translation: CASSPPGQASGETYEQYF. The genes are TRBV4-1 and TRBJ2-7; TRBD1 matches 8 bases. The germline CDR1 and CDR2 sequences are MGHRA and YSYEKL. The CDR3 is 18 amino acids. V lost 6 bases and J lost 2; bases outside the gene matches: 18.

This sequence joins TRBV5-1 and TRBJ2-5, with 7 nucleotides matching TRBD2. Trimming at V came to 4 bases and at J to 2 bases, leaving 5 bases not matched to a gene. This CDR3 comprises 14 residues. Per germline, CDR1 SGHRS and CDR2 YFSETQ. The CDR3 nucleotides are TGCGCCAGCAGCCTGGGAGGGCAGCAAGAGACCCAGTACTTC. Its protein is CASSLGGQQETQYF.

The V gene is TRBV27, the J gene TRBJ2-3; 10 bases are shared with TRBD2. V lost 2 bases, J lost 6 bases, and 5 bases stayed unmatched. CDR3 size: 15 residues. The germline V gene has CDR1 MNHEY and CDR2 SMNVEV (reference sequence). CDR3 nucleotides: TGTGCCAGCAGTTTACTAGCGGGAGTGGCTGATACGCAGTATTTT. Protein sequence: CASSLLAGVADTQYF.

The chain couples TRBV27 to TRBJ2-1; 7 bases match TRBD2. Germline trimming cut 6 bases from V and 2 bases from J; bases unmatched to any gene: 7. Per germline, CDR1 MNHEY and CDR2 SMNVEV (reference sequence). The CDR3 totals 15 residues. Written as DNA, the CDR3 is TGTGCCAGCAGCCAATGGGGGGGACCCTACAATGAGCAGTTCTTC. Residues: CASSQWGGPYNEQFF.

There are a few counts of this clone. The genes are TRBV9 and TRBJ1-1, with 7 bases aligning to TRBD1. Germline V CDR1 and CDR2: SGDLS, YYNGEE. J lost 6 bases, V lost 3 bases, and 8 bases had no gene match. This CDR3 is 14 amino acids long. The CDR3 is CASSGETGRPEAFF. CDR3 nucleotide sequence: TGTGCCAGCAGCGGAGAGACAGGGCGGCCTGAAGCTTTCTTT.

The rearrangement uses TRBV27 and TRBJ2-7; 7 bases match TRBD2. CDR1 and CDR2 from the germline V gene are MNHEY and SMNVEV (reference sequence). The CDR3 extends over 16 amino acids. The V segment lost 6 bases and the J segment 0 bases; nucleotides outside the gene matches: 11. In nucleotides, the CDR3 is TGTGCCAGCAGCTTTCGTAGCGGGCCGAGCTCCTACGAGCAGTACTTC. This encodes CASSFRSGPSSYEQYF.

There are a few counts of this clone. The chain uses TRBV15 and TRBJ1-5, with a tentative D call TRBD1 (5 bases). The germline CDR1 and CDR2 sequences are LNHNV and YYDKDF (reference sequence). The CDR3 totals 17 residues. Trimming took off 3 bases at V and 4 bases at J, with 19 bases between the two ends. The CDR3 DNA sequence: TGTGCCACCAGCAGTGATCAAGCCCCCCGGGGGAATCAGCCCCAGCATTTT. It translates to CATSSDQAPRGNQPQHF.

The chain links TRBV15 to TRBJ2-3; TRBD2 agrees at 7 bases. This CDR3 is 17 amino acids long. J lost 1 base, V lost 0 bases, and 7 bases had no gene match. Germline V gene data show CDR1 as LNHNV and CDR2 as YYDKDF (reference sequence). The CDR3 is CATSRDPSGTGTDTQYF. Here the CDR3 DNA reads TGTGCCACCAGCAGAGACCCCAGCGGGACCGGCACAGATACGCAGTATTTT.

The rearrangement uses TRBV5-6 and TRBJ2-1, with 14 nucleotides matching TRBD2. The CDR3 length is 17 residues. The germline gives CDR1 SGHDT, CDR2 YYEEEE. V lost 4 bases and J lost 4; bases outside the gene matches: 7. Here the CDR3 reads CASSVGLAGVLYNEQFF. CDR3 in DNA: TGTGCCAGCAGCGTGGGACTAGCGGGAGTTCTTTACAATGAGCAGTTCTTC.